This T cell receptor (beta chain) was retrieved from a study of cytomegalovirus exposure and HLA in healthy donors. Whole-study context: Falling in the Caucasian-associated ancestry cluster were roughly 80% of under 500 genotyped donors.

The PCR ran on 60 Vbeta and 13 Jbeta primers. TCRdb's copy holds only in-frame clones and misses some; the assay was immunoSEQ multiplex PCR. The sample lists around 110,000 clones; roughly a tenth were seen once. At collection, donors were nominally healthy, but unrecorded immune exposures were probable. V trimming: 3 bases; J trimming: 4 bases; junction bases outside the gene matches: 5. Germline V gene lookup returns CDR1 SNHLY and CDR2 FYNNEI. CDR3 length equals 14 residues. Study-level findings and limits: CMV antigen specificity of a few CMV-associated chains was confirmed in vitro. Among donors in an Asian-associated ancestry cluster, a later analysis reportedly found fewer N-insertions than the roughly 650-donor mean.

As concerns this clone: Its antigen is unknown.

The rearrangement joins TRBV2 to TRBJ1-2; 7 nucleotides match TRBD1. The specimen was PBMCs. This receptor was identified in a man aged 25-40 years in good health and CMV-seronegative. In DNA form, the CDR3 reads TGTGCCAGCAGTGACAGGGGGGATAGCTATGGCTACACCTTC. Translated, it gives CASSDRGDSYGYTF.